A selection of T cell receptor beta chains follows, all from one sample in a study of blood T cells in healthy people across ages. A single record per CDR3 protein comes from TCRdb applying MiXCR to the 5' RACE reads. The sample holds about 1.8 million distinct CDR3 sequences, roughly 49% seen once. The sequencing input was blood. The receptor set was obtained from a woman between 40 and 55 years old in good health. Both conserved end residues are part of each CDR3. A D gene is named only where the DNA matches it firmly. Clone sizes are given selectively: once, few, many, or a class where the clone is expanded.

>TRBD2|TRBJ2-1|TRBV6-1|once
CASSQVRLAGDLGNNEQFF
TGTGCCAGCAGCCAAGTGCGACTAGCGGGGGATCTGGGAAACAATGAGCAGTTCTTC
>.|TRBJ2-1|TRBV5-1|.
CASRFLSIPYNEQFF
TGCGCCAGCAGATTCCTGAGTATACCCTACAATGAGCAGTTCTTC
>TRBD2|TRBJ2-2|TRBV12-3/TRBV12-4|once
CASSPRGGATGELFF
TGTGCCAGCAGTCCGCGCGGGGGGGCCACCGGGGAGCTGTTTTTT
>TRBD1|TRBJ2-1|TRBV9|.
CASSVVGQGARNEQFF
TGTGCCAGCAGCGTAGTGGGACAGGGGGCACGTAATGAGCAGTTCTTC
>TRBD1|TRBJ1-5|TRBV5-1|few
CASSLSGTGGNQPQHF
TGCGCCAGCAGCTTGTCAGGCACAGGGGGCAATCAGCCCCAGCATTTT
>TRBD1|TRBJ2-1|TRBV4-3|.
CASSQDWTGEDNEQFF
TGCGCCAGCAGCCAAGATTGGACAGGGGAAGACAATGAGCAGTTCTTC
>.|TRBJ1-2|TRBV20-1|.
CSPKMGDYGYTF
TGCAGTCCGAAAATGGGGGATTATGGCTACACCTTC
>TRBD1|TRBJ2-5|TRBV2|few
CASSGYRGETQYF
TGTGCCAGCAGTGGCTACAGGGGAGAGACCCAGTACTTC
>.|TRBJ2-3|TRBV20-1|.
CSTGPSAQDTQYF
TGCAGTACAGGACCTAGTGCACAAGATACGCAGTATTTT
>TRBD2|TRBJ2-1|TRBV6-2/TRBV6-3|few
CASSRGDLNTFNEQFF
TGTGCCAGCAGCCGGGGGGATCTTAACACCTTCAATGAGCAGTTCTTC
>.|TRBJ2-6|TRBV9|.
CASQRAGANVLTF
TGTGCCAGCCAGCGGGCCGGGGCCAACGTCCTGACTTTC
>.|TRBJ2-1|TRBV11-3|.
CASSPGEQYNEQFF
TGTGCCAGCAGCCCGGGGGAACAATACAATGAGCAGTTCTTC
>.|TRBJ2-3|TRBV5-5|.
CASSFRAQVADTQYF
TGTGCCAGCAGCTTTCGGGCCCAGGTCGCAGATACGCAGTATTTT
>.|TRBJ2-7|TRBV2|.
CASSVSAGGSHEQYF
TGTGCCAGCAGTGTTTCGGCAGGGGGGTCGCACGAGCAGTACTTC
>.|TRBJ2-5|TRBV20-1|.
CSARGWALQETQYF
TGCAGTGCTAGAGGATGGGCACTTCAAGAGACCCAGTACTTC
>TRBD1|TRBJ2-5|TRBV11-2|.
CASSLAHTGTGGQGTQYF
TGTGCCAGCAGCTTAGCGCACACCGGGACAGGGGGCCAAGGGACCCAGTACTTC
>TRBD2|TRBJ2-7|TRBV7-2|.
CASSLMSSGNQYEQYF
TGTGCCAGCAGCTTAATGTCTAGCGGGAATCAGTACGAGCAGTACTTC
>.|TRBJ2-3|TRBV4-2|few
CASSQDIGTQYF
TGTGCCAGCAGCCAAGACATTGGTACGCAGTATTTT